A single sample is the source of the 22 T cell receptor beta chains below, sequenced in a study of shared clonotypes between healthy human individuals. Cells designated naive CD8 were CD45RO-negative and were positively selected for CCR7, with terminally differentiated effector memory CD45RA+ cells excluded. The repertoire was sequenced with immunoSEQ multiplex PCR; TCRdb's copy has only in-frame clones and lacks some. The table has more than 2 million clones, just under 95% seen once. Sequenced sample: naive CD8+ T cells sorted from blood. The receptors were sampled from a man aged 18 to 30 in good health.

About this clone itself: Different DNA sequences within this sample yield the same CDR3. The gene calls are TRBV6-5 and TRBJ2-7, with D perhaps given as TRBD1 or TRBD2 (5 bases each). Germline V gene sequence: CDR1 MNHEY, CDR2 SVGAGI. The V end was cut by 2 bases, the J end by 0 bases, with 8 bases between. CDR3 length: 14 amino acids. Here the CDR3 reads CASSYGGVSYEQYF. CDR3 nucleotide sequence: TGTGCCAGCAGTTACGGGGGAGTCTCCTACGAGCAGTACTTC.

This chain uses TRBV7-2 with TRBJ2-7; 9 bases are a match to TRBD2. Germline loops: CDR1 SGHTA, CDR2 FQGNSA. Trimming cost V 6 bases and J 4 bases; bases outside gene matches: 10. The CDR3 has 15 residues. The CDR3 DNA follows: TGTGCCAGCAGTCACATTTCGACTAGCGGTTACGAGCAGTACTTC. This codes for CASSHISTSGYEQYF.

The chain combines TRBV2 with TRBJ1-2; 9 bases match TRBD1. The V segment lost 3 bases and the J segment 7 bases; nucleotides outside the gene matches: 3. CDR3 length: 13 amino acids. In germline, CDR1 is SNHLY, CDR2 FYNNEI. CDR3 nucleotides: TGTGCCAGCAGTGAGGGACAGGGTCTTGGCTACACCTTC. It encodes CASSEGQGLGYTF.

This sequence joins TRBV30 and TRBJ2-7; 7 nucleotides align to TRBD2. CDR3 length: 15 amino acids. Germline V gene lookup returns CDR1 GTSNPN and CDR2 SVGIG (reference sequence). The V segment lost 2 bases and the J segment 5 bases; nucleotides outside the gene matches: 12. CDR3 sequence reads: CAWSWRERPFDEQYF. The CDR3 DNA is TGTGCCTGGAGTTGGCGGGAGAGGCCGTTCGACGAGCAGTACTTC.

V and J are TRBV2 and TRBJ1-5; D remains ambiguous. The CDR3 has 17 amino acids. The germline V gene has CDR1 SNHLY and CDR2 FYNNEI. The ends were cut back, 1 base at V and 3 bases at J, with 16 bases in the middle. This chain's CDR3 is CASSEESRQVLNQPQHF. Written as DNA, the CDR3 is TGTGCCAGCAGTGAAGAATCTCGGCAGGTTCTCAATCAGCCCCAGCATTTT.

The chain combines TRBV29-1 with TRBJ2-1; D call uncertain. The V end was cut by 4 bases, the J end by 7 bases, with 5 bases between. Germline V gives CDR1 SQVTM, CDR2 ANQGSEA. The CDR3 length is 10 residues. The CDR3 sequence: CSVGENEQFF. The CDR3 bases are TGCAGCGTTGGAGAGAATGAGCAGTTCTTC.

The genes are TRBV7-9 and TRBJ1-5, with TRBD1 matching over 7 bases. Germline V gene sequence: CDR1 SEHNR, CDR2 FQNEAQ (reference sequence). The CDR3 sequence is 14 residues long. With 1 base clipped from V and 11 bases from J, the junction kept 8 bases outside the gene matches. In DNA, the CDR3 is TGTGCCAGCAGCTTAGGGACAGGCCCCGTGACCCAGCATTTT. Its translation: CASSLGTGPVTQHF.

The sample holds one count of this clone. The chain is built from TRBV7-9 and TRBJ2-7; 8 positions match TRBD2. The CDR3 has 14 residues. Trimming took 7 bases from V and 2 from J; bases not matched to a gene: 7. Germline V gives CDR1 SEHNR, CDR2 FQNEAQ (reference sequence). The CDR3 is CASTSGGAPYEQYF. CDR3 bases: TGTGCCAGCACCTCGGGGGGGGCGCCCTACGAGCAGTACTTC.

The chain combines TRBV6-5 with TRBJ1-5; tentative D call: TRBD1 (6 bases). Germline loops: CDR1 MNHEY, CDR2 SVGAGI. This CDR3 is built from 13 residues. V was pared by 5 bases and J by 5 bases, with 10 bases between. DNA of the CDR3: TGTGCCAGCAGTCAGGGGAATTATCAGCCCCAGCATTTT. Encoded protein: CASSQGNYQPQHF.

Notes on this clone: This same CDR3 is encoded by further DNA sequences in the sample. The chain recombines TRBV19 with TRBJ2-7, with D perhaps TRBD1 or TRBD2 (5 bases each). Trimming shortened V by 5 bases and J by 0 bases, and 11 bases separated the two germline ends. Germline assignment: CDR1 LNHDA and CDR2 SQIVND (reference sequence). The CDR3 runs 14 residues. Here the CDR3 reads CASSSRDGSYEQYF. CDR3 nucleotides: TGTGCCAGTAGTTCTCGGGACGGCTCCTACGAGCAGTACTTC.

The chain recombines TRBV5-6 with TRBJ2-7; D is possibly TRBD1 (5 bases). This CDR3 spans 15 amino acids. Trimming removed 0 bases at V and 4 bases at J, with 14 bases between. Germline loops: CDR1 SGHDT, CDR2 YYEEEE. DNA of the CDR3: TGTGCCAGCAGCTTGGCCCTGTCAGGGATGTACGAGCAGTACTTC. It yields the protein CASSLALSGMYEQYF.

The chain has TRBV29-1 and TRBJ1-1, with D possibly matching TRBD1 (5 bases). Germline loops: CDR1 SQVTM, CDR2 ANQGSEA. Trimming removed 4 bases from V and 11 bases from J, with 17 bases in between. CDR3 length equals 12 residues. CDR3 nucleotide sequence: TGCAGCGTTGCGGGGGGAGACTTAATGGCTTTCTTT. This codes for CSVAGGDLMAFF.

The V and J genes are TRBV4-2 and TRBJ2-5; maybe TRBD2 (6 bases). The CDR3 is 13 amino acids. CDR1 LGHNA and CDR2 YNFKEQ come from the germline V gene. V lost 4 bases and J 4 bases, leaving 10 bases between the germline ends. This CDR3 is CASSPRGGETQYF. The CDR3 DNA follows: TGTGCCAGCAGCCCAAGGGGAGGAGAGACCCAGTACTTC.

The genes are TRBV6-1 and TRBJ2-3, with D perhaps being TRBD1 or TRBD2 (5 bases each). The CDR3 sequence is 13 residues long. The germline V gene has CDR1 MNHNS and CDR2 SASEGT. Deletions cut 6 bases from V and 0 bases from J, with 7 bases between. The CDR3 spells CASSGDSTDTQYF. CDR3 DNA: TGTGCCAGCAGCGGGGACAGCACAGATACGCAGTATTTT.

The gene calls are TRBV19 and TRBJ2-2, with unresolved D. Germline values: CDR1 LNHDA, CDR2 SQIVND (reference sequence). The CDR3 runs to 18 residues. V was cut by 7 bases and J by 1 base, with 22 bases left in between. The CDR3 bases are TGTGCCAGTACCCAATTGCTACTCCACAGCAGGAACACCGGGGAGCTGTTTTTT. This encodes CASTQLLLHSRNTGELFF. Combining the CDR3 with reference TRBV19 and TRBJ2-2 gives the whole variable domain DGGITQSPKYLFRKEGQNVTLSCEQNLNHDAMYWYRQDPGQGLRLIYYSQIVNDFQKGDIAEGYSVSREKKESFPLTVTSAQKNPTAFYLCASTQLLLHSRNTGELFFGEGSRLTVL.

The chain uses TRBV7-3 and TRBJ1-2; TRBD1 is a possible D gene (5 bases). The CDR3 runs 13 residues. Trimming stripped 5 bases from V and 4 bases from J, with 11 bases between. Looked up from germline, CDR1 is SGHTA and CDR2 is FQGTGA. The DNA of the CDR3 is TGTGCCAGCAGCGTGGGGGTGGGCTATGGCTACACCTTC. This gives the protein CASSVGVGYGYTF.

This CDR3 is CASSLGTAVLYPYF. CDR3 coding DNA: TGTGCCAGCAGCTTGGGGACAGCGGTTCTGTACCCCTACTTC. The chain links TRBV5-4 to TRBJ2-7, with D possibly being TRBD1 (6 bases). The ends were cut back, 0 bases at V and 13 bases at J, with 20 bases in the middle. Germline CDR1 reads SGHNT; CDR2 reads YYREEE (reference sequence). The CDR3 spans 14 residues.

The V call is TRBV11-2, the J call TRBJ2-2; TRBD2 aligns across 11 bases. Germline assignment: CDR1 SGHAT and CDR2 FQNNGV. This CDR3 contains 18 residues. Trimming took 1 base from V and 2 from J; bases not matched to a gene: 6. The CDR3 DNA is TGTGCCAGCAGCTTAGGACTAGCGGGGCCCCCTAACACCGGGGAGCTGTTTTTT. This sequence encodes CASSLGLAGPPNTGELFF.

V is TRBV7-9 and J is TRBJ2-7; weak D call: TRBD2 (6 bases). Between the trimmed V and J ends, which lost 2 bases and 5 bases, there was a span of 22 bases. The CDR3 has 17 residues. CDR1 and CDR2 (germline): SEHNR, FQNEAQ (reference sequence). The CDR3 DNA sequence: TGTGCCAGCAGCTTACTCCCCGGGGGAAGCGCCGACAACGAGCAGTACTTC. Translated, it gives CASSLLPGGSADNEQYF.

This clone showed up just once. The genes are TRBV7-8 and TRBJ1-1; weak D call: TRBD1 (5 bases). In germline, CDR1 is SGHVS, CDR2 FQNEAQ. The CDR3 consists of 16 residues. V was clipped by 1 base and J by 2 bases, with 14 bases between them. CDR3 protein: CASSLGGEGLNTEAFF. In nucleotides, the CDR3 is TGTGCCAGCAGCTTAGGAGGCGAGGGACTAAACACTGAAGCTTTCTTT.

The genes are TRBV5-1 and TRBJ1-2, with 9 bases identical to TRBD1. The germline V gene has CDR1 SGHRS and CDR2 YFSETQ. The J segment lost 8 bases and the V segment lost 4 bases, leaving 12 bases of the junction unmatched. The CDR3 spans 15 residues. CDR3 region: CASSPWDRDGSGYTF. In DNA, the CDR3 is TGCGCCAGCAGCCCCTGGGACAGGGACGGTTCGGGCTACACCTTC.

The rearrangement links TRBV19 to TRBJ2-7; a weak D match, TRBD1 (6 bases). Germline V gene lookup returns CDR1 LNHDA and CDR2 SQIVND (reference sequence). The CDR3 covers 15 residues. Between the trimmed V and J ends, which lost 5 bases and 0 bases, there was a span of 14 bases. In nucleotides, the CDR3 is TGTGCCAGTAGTCCAAGCCGGGACACCTCCTACGAGCAGTACTTC. Its protein is CASSPSRDTSYEQYF. The variable domain in full, with the rest retrieved from reference TRBV19 and TRBJ2-7, is DGGITQSPKYLFRKEGQNVTLSCEQNLNHDAMYWYRQDPGQGLRLIYYSQIVNDFQKGDIAEGYSVSREKKESFPLTVTSAQKNPTAFYLCASSPSRDTSYEQYFGPGTRLTVT.